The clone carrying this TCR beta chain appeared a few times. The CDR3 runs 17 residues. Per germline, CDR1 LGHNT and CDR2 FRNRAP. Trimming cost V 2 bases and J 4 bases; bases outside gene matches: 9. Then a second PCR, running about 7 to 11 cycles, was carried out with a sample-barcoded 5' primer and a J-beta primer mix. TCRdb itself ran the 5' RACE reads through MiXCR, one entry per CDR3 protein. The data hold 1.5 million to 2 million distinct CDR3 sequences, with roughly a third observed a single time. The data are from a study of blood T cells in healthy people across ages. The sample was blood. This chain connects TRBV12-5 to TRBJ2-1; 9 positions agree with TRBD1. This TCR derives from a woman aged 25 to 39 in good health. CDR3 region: CASGLSLPDRGYNEQFF. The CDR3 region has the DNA TGTGCTAGTGGTTTGTCCCTCCCGGACAGGGGTTACAATGAGCAGTTCTTC.